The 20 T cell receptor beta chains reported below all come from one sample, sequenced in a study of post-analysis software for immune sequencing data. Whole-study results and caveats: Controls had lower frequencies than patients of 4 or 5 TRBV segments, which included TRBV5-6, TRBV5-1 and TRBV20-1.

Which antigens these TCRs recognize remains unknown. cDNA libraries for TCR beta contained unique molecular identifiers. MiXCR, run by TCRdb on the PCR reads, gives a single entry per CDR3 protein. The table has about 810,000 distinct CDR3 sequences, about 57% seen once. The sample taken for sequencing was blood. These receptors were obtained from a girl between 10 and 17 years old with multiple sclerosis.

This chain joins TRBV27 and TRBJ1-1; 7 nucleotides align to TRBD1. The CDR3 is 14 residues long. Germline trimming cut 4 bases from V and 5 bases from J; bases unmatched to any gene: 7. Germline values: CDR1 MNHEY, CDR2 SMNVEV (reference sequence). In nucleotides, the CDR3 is TGTGCCAGCAGTTGGGTACAGGGGAATACTGAAGCTTTCTTT. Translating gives CASSWVQGNTEAFF.

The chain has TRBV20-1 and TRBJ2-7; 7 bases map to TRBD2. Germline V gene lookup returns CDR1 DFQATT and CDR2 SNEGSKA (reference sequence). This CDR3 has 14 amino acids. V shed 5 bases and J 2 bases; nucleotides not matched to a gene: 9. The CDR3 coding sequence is TGCAGTGCTGTTAAGGCGGGAGCCCCCTACGAGCAGTACTTC. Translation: CSAVKAGAPYEQYF.

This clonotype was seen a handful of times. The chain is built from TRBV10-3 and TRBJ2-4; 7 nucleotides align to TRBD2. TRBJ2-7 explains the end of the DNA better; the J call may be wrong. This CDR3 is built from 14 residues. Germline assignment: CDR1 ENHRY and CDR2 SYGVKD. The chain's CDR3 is CAISGASGPYEQYF. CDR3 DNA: TGTGCCATCAGTGGGGCTAGCGGTCCCTACGAGCAGTACTTC.

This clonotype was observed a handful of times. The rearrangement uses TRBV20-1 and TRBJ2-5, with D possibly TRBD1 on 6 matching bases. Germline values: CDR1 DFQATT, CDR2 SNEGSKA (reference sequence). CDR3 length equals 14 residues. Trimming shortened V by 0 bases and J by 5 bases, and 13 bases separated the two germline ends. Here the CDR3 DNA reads TGCAGTGCTAGAGAGCCAGGGGTTAAGGAGACCCAGTACTTC. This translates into CSAREPGVKETQYF.

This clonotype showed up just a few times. CDR3 bases: TGTGCCAGTAGATCGGGACTTAAGGACATTCAGTACTTC. This gives the protein CASRSGLKDIQYF. J is TRBJ2-4 and V is TRBV5-6; a possible D gene is TRBD2 (6 bases). Trimming stripped 8 bases from V and 8 bases from J, with 17 bases between. Germline V gene sequence: CDR1 SGHDT, CDR2 YYEEEE. The CDR3 has 13 amino acids.

The CDR3 DNA sequence: TGTGCCAGCAGCTTAGTGAGTCGTGGTCAGCCCCAGCATTTT. Amino acid sequence: CASSLVSRGQPQHF. The genes are TRBV7-2 and TRBJ1-5; unclear D gene. CDR1 and CDR2 from the germline V gene are SGHTA and FQGNSA. V was clipped by 1 base and J by 6 bases, with 10 bases between them. CDR3 size: 14 residues.

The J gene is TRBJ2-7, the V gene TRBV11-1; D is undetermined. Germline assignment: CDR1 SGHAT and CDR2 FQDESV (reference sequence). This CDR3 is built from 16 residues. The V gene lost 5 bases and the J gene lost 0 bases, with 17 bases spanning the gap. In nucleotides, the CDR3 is TGTGCCAGCAGCCGGTCCTTCATGGGATCCTCCTACGAGCAGTACTTC. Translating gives CASSRSFMGSSYEQYF. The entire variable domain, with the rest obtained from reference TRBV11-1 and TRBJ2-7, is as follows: EAEVAQSPRYKITEKSQAVAFWCDPISGHATLYWYRQILGQGPELLVQFQDESVVDDSQLPKDRFSAERLKGVDSTLKIQPAELGDSAMYLCASSRSFMGSSYEQYFGPGTRLTVT.

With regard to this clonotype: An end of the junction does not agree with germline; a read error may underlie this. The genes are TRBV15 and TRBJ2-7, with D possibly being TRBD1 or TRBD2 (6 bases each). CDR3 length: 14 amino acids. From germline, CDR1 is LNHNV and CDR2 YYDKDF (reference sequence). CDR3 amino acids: CVTSREGGFYEQYF. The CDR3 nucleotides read TGTGTCACCAGCAGAGAAGGGGGGTTTTACGAGCAGTACTTC.

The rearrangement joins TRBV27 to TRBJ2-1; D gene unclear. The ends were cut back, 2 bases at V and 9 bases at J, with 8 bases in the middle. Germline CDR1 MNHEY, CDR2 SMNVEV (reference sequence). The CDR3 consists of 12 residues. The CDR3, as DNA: TGTGCCAGCAGTTTAGTGGGAAGTGAGCAGTTCTTC. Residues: CASSLVGSEQFF.

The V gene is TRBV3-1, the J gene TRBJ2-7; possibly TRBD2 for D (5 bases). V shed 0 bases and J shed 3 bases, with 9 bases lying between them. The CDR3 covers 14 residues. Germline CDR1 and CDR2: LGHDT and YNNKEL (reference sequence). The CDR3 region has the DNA TGTGCCAGCAGCCAAGAACAGACTATCTACGAGCAGTACTTC. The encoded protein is CASSQEQTIYEQYF.

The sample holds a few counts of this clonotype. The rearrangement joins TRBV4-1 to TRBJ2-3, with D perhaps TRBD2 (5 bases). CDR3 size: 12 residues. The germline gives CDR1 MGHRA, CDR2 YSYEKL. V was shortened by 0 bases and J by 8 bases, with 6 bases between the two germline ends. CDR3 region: CASSQDGSTQYF. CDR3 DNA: TGCGCCAGCAGCCAAGATGGGAGTACGCAGTATTTT.

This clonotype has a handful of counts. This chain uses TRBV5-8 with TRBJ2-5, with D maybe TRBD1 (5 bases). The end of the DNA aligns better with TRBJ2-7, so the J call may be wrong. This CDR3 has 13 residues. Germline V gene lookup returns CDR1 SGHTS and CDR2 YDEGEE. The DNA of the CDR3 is TGTGCCAGCAGCGTAAGGGGCCCCAACGAGCAGTACTTC. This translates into CASSVRGPNEQYF.

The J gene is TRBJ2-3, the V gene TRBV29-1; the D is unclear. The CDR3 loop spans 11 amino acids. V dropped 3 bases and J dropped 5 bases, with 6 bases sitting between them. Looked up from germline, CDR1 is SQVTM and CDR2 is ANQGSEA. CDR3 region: CSVESGDTQYF. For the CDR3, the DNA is TGCAGCGTTGAGTCAGGAGATACGCAGTATTTT.

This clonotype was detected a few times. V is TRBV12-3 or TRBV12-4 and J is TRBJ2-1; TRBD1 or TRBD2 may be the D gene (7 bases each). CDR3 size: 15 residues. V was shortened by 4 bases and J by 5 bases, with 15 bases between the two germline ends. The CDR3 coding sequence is TGTGCCAGCAGTTCCCAGGGGAGGGGGCACAATGAGCAGTTCTTC. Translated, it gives CASSSQGRGHNEQFF.

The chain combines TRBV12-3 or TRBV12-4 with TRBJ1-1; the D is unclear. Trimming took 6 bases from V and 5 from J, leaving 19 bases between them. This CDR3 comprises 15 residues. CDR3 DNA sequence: TGTGCCAGCAGCTATTCGGGATCCCCTGGTACTGAAGCTTTCTTT. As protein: CASSYSGSPGTEAFF.

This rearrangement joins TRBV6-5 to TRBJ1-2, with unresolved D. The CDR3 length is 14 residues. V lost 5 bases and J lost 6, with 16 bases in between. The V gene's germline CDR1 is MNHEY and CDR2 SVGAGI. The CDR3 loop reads CASSPWRADDGYTF. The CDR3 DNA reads TGTGCCAGCAGTCCCTGGAGGGCTGACGATGGCTACACCTTC.

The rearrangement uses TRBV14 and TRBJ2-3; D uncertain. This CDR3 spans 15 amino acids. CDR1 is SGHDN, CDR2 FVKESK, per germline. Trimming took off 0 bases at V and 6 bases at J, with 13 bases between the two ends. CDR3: CASSQEGPWRDTQYF. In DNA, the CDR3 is TGTGCCAGCAGCCAAGAGGGTCCATGGCGTGATACGCAGTATTTT.

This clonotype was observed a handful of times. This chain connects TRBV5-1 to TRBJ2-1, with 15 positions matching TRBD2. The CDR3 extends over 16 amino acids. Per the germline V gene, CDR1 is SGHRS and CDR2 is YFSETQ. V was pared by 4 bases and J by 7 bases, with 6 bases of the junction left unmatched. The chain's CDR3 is CASSLTGLAGGNEQFF. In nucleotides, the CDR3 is TGCGCCAGCAGCCTCACTGGACTAGCGGGGGGGAATGAGCAGTTCTTC.

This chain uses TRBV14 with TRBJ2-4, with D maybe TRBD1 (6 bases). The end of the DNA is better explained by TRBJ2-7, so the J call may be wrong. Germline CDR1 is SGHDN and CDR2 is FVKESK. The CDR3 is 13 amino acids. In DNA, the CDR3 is TGTGCCAGCAGCGCGACAGGTATCTACGAGCAGTACTTC. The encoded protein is CASSATGIYEQYF.

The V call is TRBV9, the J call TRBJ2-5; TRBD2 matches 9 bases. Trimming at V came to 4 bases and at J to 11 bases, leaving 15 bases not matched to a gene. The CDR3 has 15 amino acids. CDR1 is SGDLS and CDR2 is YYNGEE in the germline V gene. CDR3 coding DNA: TGTGCCAGCAGCCCGATAGCGGGAGCGGGCTACGGGCAGTACTTC. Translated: CASSPIAGAGYGQYF.